One and the same sample provided the 23 T cell receptor beta chains below, sequenced in a study (dated by TCRdb to the mid-2010s). The library was obtained by RT-PCR. Sequencing instrument: Illumina MiSeq. TCRdb trimmed the raw reads at Q25, called clones with MiXCR and kept productive beta chains. Every entry covers one CDR3 protein and lists the most common genes and DNA from its rows. The sample data list 550,000 to 750,000 distinct CDR3 sequences, and approximately 15% of these were observed just once. 3% to 4.5% of the sample belongs to the ten largest clones. The source material was memory CD4+ T cells from blood. The receptor set was obtained from a female donor in good health, serving as a healthy control.

The V call is TRBV2, the J call TRBJ2-7; 7 nucleotides match TRBD1. V shed 7 bases and J 2 bases; nucleotides not matched to a gene: 11. Germline CDR1 and CDR2: SNHLY and FYNNEI. There are 15 residues in the CDR3. The CDR3 nucleotides are TGTGCCAGCACCGTTCAGGAGACAGGGACCTACGAGCAGTACTTC. It is translated as CASTVQETGTYEQYF.

This clonotype was counted at least ten times. The chain joins TRBV6-2 or TRBV6-3 to TRBJ2-4; 7 positions agree with TRBD1. Germline lookup yields CDR1 MNHEY and CDR2 SVGEGT. After removal of 0 bases from V and 8 bases from J, the junction contained 1 base not matched to a gene. The CDR3 extends over 13 amino acids. CDR3: CASSYSQGDIQYF. Written as DNA, the CDR3 is TGTGCCAGCAGTTACTCCCAGGGGGACATTCAGTACTTC.

The chain has TRBV10-3 and TRBJ1-3; D is perhaps TRBD1 (5 bases). The CDR3 extends over 14 amino acids. The germline V gene has CDR1 ENHRY and CDR2 SYGVKD. The V end was cut by 10 bases, the J end by 0 bases, with 13 bases between. The CDR3 DNA is TGTGCCACCTGGGACGGACTCTCTGGAAACACCATATATTTT. Translation: CATWDGLSGNTIYF.

This clonotype appeared many times. V usage is TRBV9 and J usage is TRBJ2-3; D is unclear. CDR3 length equals 12 residues. Between the trimmed V and J ends, which lost 3 bases and 6 bases, there was a span of 8 bases. Germline V gene sequence: CDR1 SGDLS, CDR2 YYNGEE. The chain's CDR3 is CASSGSLDTQYF. CDR3 DNA sequence: TGTGCCAGCAGCGGCTCCTTGGATACGCAGTATTTT. Full variable domain (missing parts from reference TRBV9 and TRBJ2-3): DSGVTQTPKHLITATGQRVTLRCSPRSGDLSVYWYQQSLDQGLQFLIQYYNGEERAKGNILERFSAQQFPDLHSELNLSSLELGDSALYFCASSGSLDTQYFGPGTRLTVL.

The chain combines TRBV7-9 with TRBJ1-2; a weak D match, TRBD1 (6 bases). Trimming pared 5 bases from V and 6 bases from J, leaving 16 bases between. Germline V gene data show CDR1 as SEHNR and CDR2 as FQNEAQ (reference sequence). The CDR3 has 14 residues. CDR3 sequence (DNA): TGTGCCAGCAGCCAGCCCCGGGGGGGCGATGGCTACACCTTC. It codes for CASSQPRGGDGYTF.

This clonotype was seen repeatedly, ten times or more. The chain joins TRBV7-2 to TRBJ2-2; D may match TRBD1 or TRBD2 (6 bases each). The CDR3 is 16 residues long. The V end was cut by 2 bases, the J end by 0 bases, with 10 bases between. CDR1 and CDR2 from the germline V gene are SGHTA and FQGNSA. CDR3 residues: CASSLRGAPNTGELFF. The CDR3 DNA follows: TGTGCCAGCAGCTTAAGGGGGGCCCCGAACACCGGGGAGCTGTTTTTT. Full variable domain (missing parts from reference TRBV7-2 and TRBJ2-2): GAGVSQSPSNKVTEKGKDVELRCDPISGHTALYWYRQSLGQGLEFLIYFQGNSAPDKSGLPSDRFSAERTGGSVSTLTIQRTQQEDSAVYLCASSLRGAPNTGELFFGEGSRLTVL.

There are a few counts of this clonotype. V is TRBV7-2 and J is TRBJ2-1; 10 bases fit TRBD2. CDR3 length: 16 residues. V lost 1 base and J lost 8; bases outside the gene matches: 8. Germline values: CDR1 SGHTA, CDR2 FQGNSA. CDR3 amino acids: CASSLVPSGRGYEQFF. The CDR3 coding sequence is TGTGCCAGCAGCTTAGTTCCTAGCGGGAGAGGTTATGAGCAGTTCTTC.

This clonotype has ten or more counts. The chain uses TRBV6-5 and TRBJ1-5, with unresolved D. The germline V gene encodes CDR1 MNHEY and CDR2 SVGAGI. The CDR3 totals 15 residues. Trimming took 0 bases from V and 0 from J, leaving 6 bases between them. CDR3 sequence: CASSYSGFSNQPQHF. The CDR3 DNA reads TGTGCCAGCAGTTACTCAGGGTTTAGCAATCAGCCCCAGCATTTT.

This clonotype was seen ten or more times. In DNA form, the CDR3 reads TGTGCCAGCAGCTTGACAGGGGTCGGGAACATTCAGTACTTC. Its translation is CASSLTGVGNIQYF. The rearrangement joins TRBV12-3 or TRBV12-4 to TRBJ2-4; TRBD1 matches at 8 bases. V lost 6 bases to trimming and J lost 7 bases; unmatched junction nucleotides: 8. The CDR3 contains 14 residues.

This clonotype came up many times. V gene TRBV4-3 combines with J gene TRBJ2-7, with D hard to call. This CDR3 spans 15 amino acids. CDR1 and CDR2 from the germline V gene are LGHNA and YSLEER. Deletions cut 5 bases from V and 2 bases from J, with 16 bases between. The CDR3 sequence: CASSFSFSGPYEQYF. DNA of the CDR3: TGCGCCAGCAGCTTCTCCTTCTCCGGGCCCTACGAGCAGTACTTC.

This clonotype was detected ten times or more. This chain joins TRBV7-9 and TRBJ2-5, with a tentative D call TRBD1 (6 bases). This CDR3 contains 14 residues. V was trimmed by 4 bases and J by 0 bases, leaving 9 bases between them. CDR1 and CDR2 (germline): SEHNR, FQNEAQ (reference sequence). DNA of the CDR3: TGTGCCAGCAGCTCGGACAGAGACCAAGAGACCCAGTACTTC. Translating gives CASSSDRDQETQYF.

This clonotype was detected a few times. The chain combines TRBV7-9 with TRBJ1-5; 8 positions agree with TRBD1. V lost 5 bases, J lost 5 bases, and 8 bases stayed unmatched. Germline V gene lookup returns CDR1 SEHNR and CDR2 FQNEAQ (reference sequence). CDR3 size: 15 residues. In DNA form, the CDR3 reads TGTGCCAGCAGCACGCCACAGGGGGGCGATCAGCCCCAGCATTTT. It specifies CASSTPQGGDQPQHF.

The chain combines TRBV7-9 with TRBJ1-1, with D possibly matching TRBD1 (6 bases). In germline, CDR1 is SEHNR, CDR2 FQNEAQ (reference sequence). CDR3 length: 15 amino acids. The V end lost 1 base, the J end lost 10 bases, and 19 bases lay between the germline ends. The CDR3 is CASSLGWGRRDIAFF. The CDR3 nucleotides are TGTGCCAGCAGCTTAGGTTGGGGGCGCAGGGATATAGCTTTCTTT.

There are many counts of this clonotype. The chain has TRBV18 and TRBJ2-5; D is ambiguous. Germline V gives CDR1 KGHSH, CDR2 LQKENI. The length of the CDR3 is 12 residues. V was cut by 5 bases and J by 5 bases, with 9 bases left in between. The chain's CDR3 is CASSEIGETQYF. The CDR3 nucleotides read TGTGCCAGCTCAGAGATCGGTGAGACCCAGTACTTC.

This clonotype came up a few times. CDR3 bases: TGTGCCAGCAGTCTAGGCTGGGGTGACAATGAGCAGTTCTTC. This codes for CASSLGWGDNEQFF. The chain links TRBV6-6 to TRBJ2-1, with no clear D. Trimming removed 5 bases at V and 5 bases at J, with 13 bases between. In germline, CDR1 is MNHNY, CDR2 SVGAGI (reference sequence). This CDR3 region has 14 residues.

This clonotype was detected a few times. V and J are TRBV11-2 and TRBJ1-2; D unresolved. The CDR3 consists of 11 residues. CDR1 and CDR2 from the germline V gene are SGHAT and FQNNGV. V lost 8 bases to trimming and J lost 4 bases, with 8 bases between them. In DNA form, the CDR3 reads TGTGCCAGCGAGGGAGCCTATGGCTACACCTTC. This encodes CASEGAYGYTF.

The chain uses TRBV5-5 and TRBJ1-1; D uncertain. The CDR3 is made up of 14 amino acids. V gave up 0 bases and J gave up 5 bases, with 11 bases separating them. The germline V gene has CDR1 SGHKS and CDR2 YYEKEE (reference sequence). CDR3 loop: CASSLAPGITEAFF. The CDR3 DNA sequence: TGTGCCAGCAGCTTGGCCCCGGGGATAACTGAAGCTTTCTTT. The full variable domain, in which reference TRBV5-5 and TRBJ1-1 provide the parts outside the CDR3, is DAGVTQSPTHLIKTRGQQVTLRCSPISGHKSVSWYQQVLGQGPQFIFQYYEKEERGRGNFPDRFSARQFPNYSSELNVNALLLGDSALYLCASSLAPGITEAFFGQGTRLTVV.

The V gene is TRBV7-2, the J gene TRBJ1-2; no firm D call. This CDR3 comprises 15 residues. CDR1 is SGHTA and CDR2 is FQGNSA in the germline V gene. V lost 1 base to trimming and J lost 0 bases, with 9 bases between them. The CDR3 bases are TGTGCCAGCAGCTTAGGTGGCAGCACTAACTATGGCTACACCTTC. Protein sequence: CASSLGGSTNYGYTF. The variable domain in full, with the rest retrieved from reference TRBV7-2 and TRBJ1-2, is GAGVSQSPSNKVTEKGKDVELRCDPISGHTALYWYRQSLGQGLEFLIYFQGNSAPDKSGLPSDRFSAERTGGSVSTLTIQRTQQEDSAVYLCASSLGGSTNYGYTFGSGTRLTVV.

There are many counts of this clonotype. The V call is TRBV20-1, the J call TRBJ2-5; TRBD2 aligns across 9 bases. Germline loops: CDR1 DFQATT, CDR2 SNEGSKA (reference sequence). CDR3 length equals 12 residues. The V and J ends lost 7 bases and 6 bases, in that order; junction bases with no gene match: 6. CDR3 bases: TGCAGTGGACTAGCGGATGGAAAGACCCAGTACTTC. Translation: CSGLADGKTQYF.

In this sample, this clonotype turned up a few times. The chain is built from TRBV5-1 and TRBJ2-1; D is possibly TRBD1 or TRBD2 (5 bases each). This CDR3 spans 15 amino acids. The germline CDR1 and CDR2 sequences are SGHRS and YFSETQ. V gave up 0 bases and J gave up 6 bases, with 13 bases separating them. The CDR3 DNA follows: TGCGCCAGCAGCTTGGGACAGATTGAGGGCAATGAGCAGTTCTTC. Translation: CASSLGQIEGNEQFF.

The chain links TRBV6-6 to TRBJ1-5; D call uncertain. V was pared by 0 bases and J by 6 bases, with 6 bases between. The CDR3 has 13 residues. Germline V gene lookup returns CDR1 MNHNY and CDR2 SVGAGI (reference sequence). CDR3: CASSYSDGQPQHF. The CDR3 DNA follows: TGTGCCAGCAGTTACTCGGATGGTCAGCCCCAGCATTTT.

A few counts support this clonotype. This chain uses TRBV18 with TRBJ2-5, with D tentatively TRBD2 (6 bases). Germline-derived CDR1 and CDR2 are KGHSH and LQKENI. Between the trimmed V and J ends, which lost 0 bases and 5 bases, there was a span of 10 bases. The CDR3 totals 14 residues. In nucleotides, the CDR3 is TGTGCCAGCTCACCACCGCGGGGCCGGGAGACCCAGTACTTC. Amino acid sequence: CASSPPRGRETQYF.

This clonotype was recorded at least ten times. The rearrangement joins TRBV10-3 to TRBJ1-5; D is uncertain. Germline CDR1 ENHRY, CDR2 SYGVKD. There are 14 residues in the CDR3. Trimming cost V 3 bases and J 0 bases, with 6 bases left between them. DNA for the CDR3: TGTGCCATCAGTGAACAGAGTAGCAATCAGCCCCAGCATTTT. Translation gives CAISEQSSNQPQHF.